This entry lists 21 T cell receptor beta chains sequenced from one sample in a study of a mutant IDH1 vaccine in newly diagnosed glioma (dated by TCRdb to about 2021). The meaning of the sample's time point label: baseline, week 1 (first vaccination visit). Read against the paper, the sample's treatment or condition label means: pre-vaccination baseline after standard-of-care therapy. Library construction relied on the immunoSEQ multiplex PCR assay. Sourced from immuneACCESS, this table was stored by TCRdb with only in-frame sequences that have V and J called. A share of the clones is absent; for the studies checked, an unresolved V gene accounts for under half, and the remainder has no known explanation. This sample gives tens of thousands of clones in total; 83% of them show up just once. The ten largest clones take up approximately 7.4% of the sample. The material sequenced was PBMCs, taken from a glioma patient treated with radiotherapy, temozolomide or both. The origin of the receptors is a woman in her 50s with glioma.

The V gene is TRBV30, the J gene TRBJ2-7; perhaps TRBD1 as D (6 bases). The CDR3 sequence is 14 residues long. The V end was cut by 0 bases, the J end by 2 bases, with 11 bases between. Germline loops: CDR1 GTSNPN, CDR2 SVGIG (reference sequence). CDR3 DNA sequence: TGTGCCTGGAGTGTGAACAGGGCCCCCTACGAGCAGTACTTC. Translated, it gives CAWSVNRAPYEQYF.

The chain links TRBV6-1 to TRBJ2-4; D is ambiguous. Trimming removed 7 bases from V and 0 bases from J, with 4 bases in between. Germline-derived CDR1 and CDR2 are MNHNS and SASEGT. This CDR3 has 12 amino acids. The CDR3: CASTTAKNIQYF. CDR3 nucleotide sequence: TGTGCCAGCACAACAGCCAAAAACATTCAGTACTTC.

This sequence joins TRBV6-5 and TRBJ2-7; tentative D call: TRBD1 (6 bases). V shed 6 bases and J shed 0 bases, with 12 bases lying between them. From germline, CDR1 is MNHEY and CDR2 SVGAGI. There are 14 residues in the CDR3. CDR3 in DNA: TGTGCCAGCAGCCGACAGGTTTTCTCCTACGAGCAGTACTTC. Protein product: CASSRQVFSYEQYF.

The CDR3 reads CASSSTGGTQYF. The DNA of the CDR3 is TGTGCCAGCAGCTCAACCGGGGGTACGCAGTATTTT. The V and J genes are TRBV6-5 and TRBJ2-3; a possible D gene is TRBD2 (6 bases). The CDR3 totals 12 residues. Per the germline V gene, CDR1 is MNHEY and CDR2 is SVGAGI. Trimming took off 6 bases at V and 8 bases at J, with 12 bases between the two ends.

The gene calls are TRBV6-5 and TRBJ2-5, with D perhaps matching TRBD1 (6 bases). Germline CDR1 MNHEY, CDR2 SVGAGI. The CDR3 has 13 amino acids. Between the trimmed V and J ends, which lost 6 bases and 2 bases, there was a span of 10 bases. The CDR3: CASSRTVQETQYF. CDR3 sequence (DNA): TGTGCCAGCAGCCGGACAGTTCAAGAGACCCAGTACTTC.

J is TRBJ2-1 and V is TRBV5-1; 10 nucleotides align to TRBD2. This CDR3 is built from 14 residues. Germline values: CDR1 SGHRS, CDR2 YFSETQ. Losses at the gene ends were 3 bases for V and 9 bases for J; bases not matched to a gene: 6. The CDR3, as DNA: TGCGCCAGCAGCTCCGGGACTAGCGTAGTTGAGCAGTTCTTC. This codes for CASSSGTSVVEQFF.

The chain has TRBV27 and TRBJ2-2; 12 nucleotides agree with TRBD2. J lost 4 bases, V lost 5 bases, and 14 bases had no gene match. The CDR3 is made up of 19 amino acids. Germline CDR1 reads MNHEY; CDR2 reads SMNVEV (reference sequence). The CDR3 coding sequence is TGTGCCAGCAGTCGGAGGGGGTCTAGCGGGGGGGCGGGCACCGGGGAGCTGTTTTTT. Its protein is CASSRRGSSGGAGTGELFF.

The rearrangement uses TRBV6-5 and TRBJ2-5, with 10 bases that match TRBD2. Germline loops: CDR1 MNHEY, CDR2 SVGAGI. V lost 5 bases to trimming and J lost 2 bases; unmatched junction nucleotides: 2. The CDR3 sequence is 14 residues long. The CDR3, as DNA: TGTGCCAGCAGTAGCGGGGGGGTTCAAGAGACCCAGTACTTC. Amino acids: CASSSGGVQETQYF.

The rearrangement links TRBV5-8 to TRBJ1-4, with D possibly matching TRBD1 (6 bases). The germline gives CDR1 SGHTS, CDR2 YDEGEE. The CDR3 loop spans 16 amino acids. The V end was cut by 0 bases, the J end by 4 bases, with 13 bases between. The CDR3: CASSLGPTGINEKLFF. The CDR3 DNA reads as TGTGCCAGCAGCTTGGGACCGACAGGCATTAATGAAAAACTGTTTTTT.

This chain joins TRBV7-2 and TRBJ2-5, with a tentative D call TRBD2 (5 bases). The V end lost 0 bases, the J end lost 5 bases, and 13 bases lay between the germline ends. Germline assignment: CDR1 SGHTA and CDR2 FQGNSA. This CDR3 comprises 15 residues. DNA for the CDR3: TGTGCCAGCAGCTTAGCCCCCACTAGTGCCGAGACCCAGTACTTC. It is translated as CASSLAPTSAETQYF. The complete variable domain, with remaining parts taken from reference TRBV7-2 and TRBJ2-5, reads GAGVSQSPSNKVTEKGKDVELRCDPISGHTALYWYRQSLGQGLEFLIYFQGNSAPDKSGLPSDRFSAERTGGSVSTLTIQRTQQEDSAVYLCASSLAPTSAETQYFGPGTRLLVL.

CDR3 region: CASSPERGYTF. The CDR3 DNA sequence: TGCGCCAGCAGCCCGGAGAGAGGCTACACCTTC. This chain connects TRBV5-1 to TRBJ1-2; D not resolved. With 4 bases removed from V and 8 bases from J, the gap between germline ends came to 9 bases. In germline, CDR1 is SGHRS, CDR2 YFSETQ. The CDR3 spans 11 residues.

CDR3 nucleotides: TGTGCCAGCAGGGAAGGGGGAGCAACTAATGAAAAACTGTTTTTT. Amino acids: CASREGGATNEKLFF. The V call is TRBV25-1, the J call TRBJ1-4; TRBD1 is a possible D gene (6 bases). This CDR3 is 15 amino acids long. Germline V gene sequence: CDR1 MGHDK, CDR2 SYGVNS. V shed 6 bases and J shed 0 bases, with 11 bases lying between them.

This sequence joins TRBV7-9 and TRBJ1-4, with D perhaps matching TRBD1 (5 bases). V was cut by 5 bases and J by 5 bases, with 12 bases left in between. CDR1 is SEHNR and CDR2 is FQNEAQ in the germline V gene (reference sequence). This CDR3 has 14 amino acids. The CDR3 sequence: CASSQGGDNEKLFF. DNA for the CDR3: TGTGCCAGCAGCCAAGGAGGGGACAATGAAAAACTGTTTTTT.

The chain has TRBV19 and TRBJ2-2; D is uncertain. The CDR3 contains 11 residues. From germline, CDR1 is LNHDA and CDR2 SQIVND (reference sequence). V lost 7 bases and J 8 bases, leaving 8 bases between the germline ends. The CDR3 DNA follows: TGTGCCAGTATAGGTTGGGGGGAGCTGTTTTTT. It specifies CASIGWGELFF. Drawing the rest from reference TRBV19 and TRBJ2-2, the complete variable domain is DGGITQSPKYLFRKEGQNVTLSCEQNLNHDAMYWYRQDPGQGLRLIYYSQIVNDFQKGDIAEGYSVSREKKESFPLTVTSAQKNPTAFYLCASIGWGELFFGEGSRLTVL.

V usage is TRBV6-1 and J usage is TRBJ1-5, with unresolved D. The CDR3 sequence is 14 residues long. The V end was cut by 4 bases, the J end by 3 bases, with 10 bases between. The germline V gene has CDR1 MNHNS and CDR2 SASEGT. CDR3 sequence: CASSVEQINQPQHF. The CDR3 region has the DNA TGTGCCAGCAGTGTCGAACAGATCAATCAGCCCCAGCATTTT.

The chain joins TRBV2 to TRBJ2-7; TRBD2 might be the D (5 bases). The ends were cut back, 11 bases at V and 4 bases at J, with 21 bases in the middle. In germline, CDR1 is SNHLY, CDR2 FYNNEI. This CDR3 is 14 amino acids long. The CDR3 protein is CAWSETTTGYEQYF. CDR3 nucleotides: TGTGCCTGGAGCGAGACCACAACGGGGTACGAGCAGTACTTC. The entire variable domain, with the rest obtained from reference TRBV2 and TRBJ2-7, is as follows: EPEVTQTPSHQVTQMGQEVILRCVPISNHLYFYWYRQILGQKVEFLVSFYNNEISEKSEIFDDQFSVERPDGSNFTLKIRSTKLEDSAMYFCAWSETTTGYEQYFGPGTRLTVT.

This chain joins TRBV14 and TRBJ2-3, with 8 nucleotides matching TRBD2. Trimming cost V 0 bases and J 1 base; bases outside gene matches: 6. CDR1 and CDR2 from the germline V gene are SGHDN and FVKESK. CDR3 length: 17 amino acids. CDR3 amino acids: CASSQERRGGGTDTQYF. DNA for the CDR3: TGTGCCAGCAGCCAAGAGCGACGGGGGGGTGGCACAGATACGCAGTATTTT. The full variable domain, with the rest looked up from reference TRBV14 and TRBJ2-3, is EAGVTQFPSHSVIEKGQTVTLRCDPISGHDNLYWYRRVMGKEIKFLLHFVKESKQDESGMPNNRFLAERTGGTYSTLKVQPAELEDSGVYFCASSQERRGGGTDTQYFGPGTRLTVL.

This clone has more than one count but fewer than ten. The genes are TRBV7-2 and TRBJ1-2, with 8 positions matching TRBD1. Germline V gene data show CDR1 as SGHTA and CDR2 as FQGNSA. V dropped 3 bases and J dropped 4; count of bases not matched to a gene: 4. The CDR3 is made up of 14 amino acids. The CDR3 DNA reads as TGTGCCAGCAGCTTCGGACAGGGAGCCTATGGCTACACCTTC. Translated, it gives CASSFGQGAYGYTF.

The chain has TRBV15 and TRBJ2-7; 8 bases match TRBD2. V gave up 0 bases and J gave up 1 base; unmatched junction bases: 5. This CDR3 region has 16 residues. Germline V gene sequence: CDR1 LNHNV, CDR2 YYDKDF (reference sequence). The CDR3 DNA is TGTGCCACCAGCAGAGATACCCAGCGGGGGTCCTACGAGCAGTACTTC. Translation: CATSRDTQRGSYEQYF.

This clone has a single count. V and J are TRBV4-2 and TRBJ1-4, with 9 nucleotides matching TRBD1. Germline CDR1 is LGHNA and CDR2 is YNFKEQ. The CDR3 extends over 19 amino acids. The V segment lost 0 bases and the J segment 2 bases; nucleotides outside the gene matches: 10. The chain's CDR3 is CASSQDQQGAFVTNEKLFF. Here the CDR3 DNA reads TGTGCCAGCAGCCAAGATCAACAGGGGGCTTTTGTGACTAATGAAAAACTGTTTTTT.

This clone was detected a few times. The chain has TRBV11-2 and TRBJ1-3, with D unresolved. This CDR3 region has 16 residues. V was shortened by 5 bases and J by 5 bases, with 19 bases between the two germline ends. Germline lookup yields CDR1 SGHAT and CDR2 FQNNGV. CDR3 loop: CASSLQRGSMRNTIYF. The CDR3 DNA reads TGTGCCAGCAGCCTCCAGAGAGGGTCAATGCGAAACACCATATATTTT.